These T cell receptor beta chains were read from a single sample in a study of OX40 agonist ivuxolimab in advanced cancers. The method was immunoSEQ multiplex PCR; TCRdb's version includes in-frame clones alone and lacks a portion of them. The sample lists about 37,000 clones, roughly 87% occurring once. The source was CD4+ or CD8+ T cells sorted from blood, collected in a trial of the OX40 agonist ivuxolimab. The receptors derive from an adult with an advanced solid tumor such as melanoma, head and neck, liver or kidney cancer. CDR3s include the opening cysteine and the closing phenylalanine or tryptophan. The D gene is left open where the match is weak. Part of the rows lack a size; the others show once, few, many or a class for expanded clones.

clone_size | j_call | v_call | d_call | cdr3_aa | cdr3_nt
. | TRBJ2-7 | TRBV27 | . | CASSQEVVSHSSEQYF | TGTGCCAGCAGTCAAGAAGTAGTTTCGCACTCAAGCGAGCAGTACTTC
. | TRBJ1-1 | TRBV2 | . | CASSEGVGGSNTEAFF | TGTGCCAGCAGTGAAGGTGTTGGGGGTTCGAACACTGAAGCTTTCTTT
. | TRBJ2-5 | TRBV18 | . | CASSPLTVQETQYF | TGTGCCAGCTCACCGTTGACAGTCCAAGAGACCCAGTACTTC
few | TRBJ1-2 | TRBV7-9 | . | CASSPEGRLGRYTF | TGTGCCAGCAGCCCCGAGGGCCGTCTCGGGCGCTACACCTTC
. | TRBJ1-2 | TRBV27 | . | CASWGGGANYGYTF | TGTGCCAGCTGGGGAGGAGGGGCTAACTATGGCTACACCTTC
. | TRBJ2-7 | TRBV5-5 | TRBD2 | CASSLTSGATYEQYF | TGTGCCAGCAGCTTGACTAGCGGGGCGACCTACGAGCAGTACTTC
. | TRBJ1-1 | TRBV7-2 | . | CASSLVTVGGTEAFF | TGTGCCAGCAGCTTGGTAACAGTAGGCGGTACTGAAGCTTTCTTT
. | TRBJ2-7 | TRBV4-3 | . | CASSPNRAGYEQYF | TGCGCCAGCAGCCCGAACAGGGCTGGGTACGAGCAGTACTTC
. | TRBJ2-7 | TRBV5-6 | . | CASSFSLTLDEQYF | TGTGCCAGCAGCTTTTCTCTAACGCTAGACGAGCAGTACTTC
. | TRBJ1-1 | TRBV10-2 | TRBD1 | CASSEARQGAGTEAFF | TGCGCCAGCAGTGAGGCGAGGCAGGGGGCAGGGACTGAAGCTTTCTTT
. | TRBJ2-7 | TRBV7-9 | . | CASSLDQRRVFF | TGTGCCAGCAGCTTAGATCAGCGGAGGGTATTCTTC
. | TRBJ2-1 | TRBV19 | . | CASSEGDLFF | TGTGCCAGTAGTGAGGGAGATCTGTTCTTC
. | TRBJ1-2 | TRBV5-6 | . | CASSVGVGPLSGGYTF | TGTGCCAGCAGCGTAGGAGTAGGGCCCCTAAGTGGTGGCTACACCTTC
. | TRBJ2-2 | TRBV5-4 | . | CASSPPGTINTGELFF | TGTGCCAGCAGCCCCCCCGGGACAATCAACACCGGGGAGCTGTTTTTT
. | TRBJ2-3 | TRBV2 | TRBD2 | CASRAGDASTDTQYF | TGTGCCAGCAGGGCGGGGGACGCCTCCACAGATACGCAGTATTTT
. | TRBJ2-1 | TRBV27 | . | CASSALGGSYNEQFF | TGTGCCAGCAGTGCCTTGGGGGGCTCCTACAATGAGCAGTTCTTC
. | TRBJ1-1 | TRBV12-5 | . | CASGFRGGTEAFF | TGTGCTAGTGGTTTTCGGGGCGGTACTGAAGCTTTCTTT
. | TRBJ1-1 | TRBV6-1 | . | CASSESEGLGTEAFF | TGTGCCAGCAGTGAATCGGAGGGGTTGGGCACTGAAGCTTTCTTT
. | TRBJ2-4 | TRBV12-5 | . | CASGLGTGEVRYF | TGTGCTAGTGGTTTGGGAACAGGGGAGGTTCGGTACTTC
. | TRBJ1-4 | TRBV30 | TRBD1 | CAWRTGYEKLFF | TGTGCCTGGAGGACAGGGTACGAAAAACTGTTTTTT
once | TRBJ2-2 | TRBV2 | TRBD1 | CASRDGQGVRELFF | TGTGCCAGCAGGGACGGACAGGGGGTCCGGGAGCTGTTTTTT
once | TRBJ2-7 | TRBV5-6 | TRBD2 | CASSLGVAGAYEQYF | TGTGCCAGCAGCTTGGGAGTAGCGGGGGCCTACGAGCAGTACTTC
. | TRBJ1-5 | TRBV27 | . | CASSLAVNQPQHF | TGTGCCAGCAGTTTGGCAGTAAATCAGCCCCAGCATTTT
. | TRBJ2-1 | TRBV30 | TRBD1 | CASSGDSSYNEQFF | TGTGCGTCTTCAGGGGACAGCTCCTACAATGAGCAGTTCTTC
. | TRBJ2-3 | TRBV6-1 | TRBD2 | CASSEEGGGADTQYF | TGTGCCAGCAGTGAAGAGGGCGGGGGGGCGGATACGCAGTATTTT
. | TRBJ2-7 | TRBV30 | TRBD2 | CAWSIGGVNEQYF | TGTGCCTGGAGTATCGGGGGGGTTAACGAGCAGTACTTC
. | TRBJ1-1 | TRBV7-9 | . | CASSMDGRGGTEAFF | TGTGCCAGCAGCATGGATGGTAGGGGTGGCACTGAAGCTTTCTTT
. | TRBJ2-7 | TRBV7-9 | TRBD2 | CASSPPGGGDYEQYF | TGTGCCAGCAGCCCCCCAGGCGGGGGGGACTACGAGCAGTACTTC
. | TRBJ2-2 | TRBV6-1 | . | CASGESGRTTGELFF | TGTGCCAGCGGGGAGAGCGGCCGAACAACCGGGGAGCTGTTTTTT
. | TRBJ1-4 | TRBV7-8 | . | CASSPILSKGNEKLFF | TGTGCCAGCAGCCCGATCTTATCAAAGGGGAATGAAAAACTGTTTTTT
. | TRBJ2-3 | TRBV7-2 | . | CASSFPGQGTDTQYF | TGTGCCAGCAGCTTCCCGGGACAAGGCACAGATACGCAGTATTTT
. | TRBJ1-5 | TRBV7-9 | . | CASSSPGQPQHF | TGTGCCAGCAGCTCCCCCGGGCAGCCCCAGCATTTT
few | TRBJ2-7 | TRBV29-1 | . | CSVEGGEGGEQYF | TGCAGCGTTGAAGGTGGGGAAGGTGGGGAGCAGTACTTC
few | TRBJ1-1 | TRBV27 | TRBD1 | CASSLIQGAGTEAFF | TGTGCCAGCAGTCTAATCCAGGGGGCTGGCACTGAAGCTTTCTTT
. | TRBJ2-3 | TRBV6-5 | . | CASSYSATTDTQYF | TGTGCCAGCAGTTACTCGGCTACCACAGATACGCAGTATTTT
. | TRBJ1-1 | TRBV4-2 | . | CASSQELWGGTEAFF | TGTGCCAGCAGCCAAGAATTATGGGGAGGCACTGAAGCTTTCTTT
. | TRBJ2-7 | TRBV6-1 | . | CATETGPYEQYF | TGTGCCACCGAGACAGGACCTTACGAGCAGTACTTC
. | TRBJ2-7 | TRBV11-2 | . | CASSDSGTLTYEQYF | TGTGCCAGCAGCGACTCGGGCACCTTGACCTACGAGCAGTACTTC
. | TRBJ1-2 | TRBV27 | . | CASSAGYGYTF | TGTGCCAGCAGCGCTGGCTATGGCTACACCTTC